This T cell receptor (beta chain) was identified in a study of blood T cells in healthy people across ages. A second PCR of roughly 7 to 11 cycles used a sample-barcoded 5' primer and a J-beta primer mix. TCRdb fed the 5' RACE reads into MiXCR, producing one record per CDR3 protein. The sample consists of around 1,600,000 distinct CDR3 sequences, approximately 43% of them appearing once. Donation came from healthy Caucasian individuals in Russia who were aged about 6 to 100. Germline CDR1 KGHDR, CDR2 SFDVKD. The junction had 4 bases not matched to a gene; V was cut back by 0 bases and J by 2 bases. The CDR3 contains 16 residues.

The origin of this receptor is a woman aged 18-30 years in good health. The gene calls are TRBV24-1 and TRBJ2-7, with 9 bases that match TRBD2. What was sequenced was blood. The CDR3 loop is CATSDLLRGGPYEQYF. The CDR3 bases are TGTGCCACCAGTGATTTGTTGCGGGGGGGCCCCTACGAGCAGTACTTC.